This T cell receptor beta chain was profiled in a study of memory B cells and T cells in multiple sclerosis. Method: immunoSEQ multiplex PCR; TCRdb's copy keeps in-frame clones and lacks some. Of approximately 47,000 clones in the sample, roughly 87% were seen once. CFSE-dim autoproliferating and CFSE-high non-proliferating T cells from unstimulated culture were sequenced separately. Replicate wells were pooled after less than eight days of stimulus-free culture of under 5.5x10^7 CFSE-labeled PBMCs. Points from the study as a whole: Normalization was needed because clone-set size differences affected shared clonotype counts.

A remark on this clone: Its antigen is unidentified.

CDR1 SEHNR and CDR2 FQNEAQ come from the germline V gene (reference sequence). The CDR3 is 14 amino acids. Trimming removed 3 bases from V and 4 bases from J; junction bases left unmatched: 2. Sequencing was carried out using PBMCs from blood kept in culture. The V call is TRBV7-9, the J call TRBJ1-4, with 7 bases that match TRBD1. The clonotype comes from a human donor with multiple sclerosis. The CDR3 protein is CASSFNRGNEKLFF. In nucleotides, the CDR3 is TGTGCCAGCAGCTTTAACAGGGGTAATGAAAAACTGTTTTTT. Full variable domain (rest looked up from reference TRBV7-9 and TRBJ1-4): DTGVSQNPRHKITKRGQNVTFRCDPISEHNRLYWYRQTLGQGPEFLTYFQNEAQLEKSRLLSDRFSAERPKGSFSTLEIQRTEQGDSAMYLCASSFNRGNEKLFFGSGTQLSVL.